This entry lists 19 T cell receptor beta chains sequenced from one sample in a study of shared clonotypes between healthy human individuals. Method: immunoSEQ multiplex PCR; TCRdb's copy keeps in-frame clones and lacks some. The sample has roughly 2.4 million clones; approximately 94% are singletons. Sequenced sample: naive CD4+ T cells sorted from blood. The subset here: CD45RA+ positively selected. These receptors all come from a man aged 18 to 30 in good health.

V and J are TRBV19 and TRBJ2-3; the D is unclear. Germline V CDR1 and CDR2: LNHDA, SQIVND (reference sequence). V lost 4 bases and J 2 bases, leaving 7 bases between the germline ends. CDR3 length: 13 amino acids. This CDR3 reads CASSRKYTDTQYF. In DNA form, the CDR3 reads TGTGCCAGTAGTAGGAAATACACAGATACGCAGTATTTT.

Concerning this clone itself: This sample also contains other DNA sequences that code for the same CDR3. The CDR3 sequence: CSASGGYGYTF. CDR3 DNA: TGCAGTGCTAGCGGGGGTTATGGCTACACCTTC. This sequence joins TRBV20-1 and TRBJ1-2; a weak D match, TRBD1 (5 bases). The germline V gene has CDR1 DFQATT and CDR2 SNEGSKA (reference sequence). V dropped 3 bases and J dropped 5 bases, with 7 bases sitting between them. The CDR3 is 11 amino acids.

The rearrangement uses TRBV28 and TRBJ1-2, with D perhaps TRBD1 (6 bases). Germline V gene data show CDR1 as MDHEN and CDR2 as SYDVKM. V was trimmed by 10 bases and J by 7 bases, leaving 16 bases between them. CDR3 length equals 12 residues. CDR3 residues: CATSQGVRGYTF. CDR3 bases: TGTGCCACCTCACAGGGAGTTCGTGGCTACACCTTC.

The chain couples TRBV6-6 to TRBJ1-2; possible D gene TRBD1, 5 bases. Deletions cut 7 bases from V and 4 bases from J, with 22 bases between. Germline loops: CDR1 MNHNY, CDR2 SVGAGI (reference sequence). The CDR3 is 16 residues long. The CDR3 loop reads CASNFFQGTPSYGYTF. DNA for the CDR3: TGTGCCAGCAACTTTTTTCAGGGTACCCCCTCCTATGGCTACACCTTC.

The V and J genes are TRBV25-1 and TRBJ2-7; D gene uncertain. The V gene lost 1 base and the J gene lost 7 bases, with 17 bases spanning the gap. The CDR3 runs 15 residues. CDR1 MGHDK and CDR2 SYGVNS come from the germline V gene. CDR3: CASSESGGVDGEQYF. CDR3 bases: TGTGCCAGCAGTGAATCAGGCGGAGTAGATGGGGAGCAGTACTTC.

This chain links TRBV14 with TRBJ1-2; D is perhaps TRBD1 (5 bases). The germline gives CDR1 SGHDN, CDR2 FVKESK. This CDR3 has 14 amino acids. V was cut by 4 bases and J by 4 bases, with 13 bases left in between. This CDR3 reads CASSLRTGTYGYTF. CDR3 in DNA: TGTGCCAGCAGCCTTCGGACGGGGACCTATGGCTACACCTTC.

The chain recombines TRBV6-1 with TRBJ1-3; no clear D. Trimming took off 4 bases at V and 0 bases at J, with 7 bases between the two ends. Germline CDR1 is MNHNS and CDR2 is SASEGT. The CDR3 consists of 14 residues. The CDR3 protein is CASSGVTSGNTIYF. DNA of the CDR3: TGTGCCAGCAGTGGAGTCACCTCTGGAAACACCATATATTTT.

The chain combines TRBV2 with TRBJ2-5, with 9 nucleotides matching TRBD1. The V gene end was trimmed by 6 bases and the J gene end by 2 bases; junction bases not matched to a gene: 4. There are 14 residues in the CDR3. Germline assignment: CDR1 SNHLY and CDR2 FYNNEI. CDR3 DNA: TGTGCCAGCAGAGCCGGGACAGGGCAAGAGACCCAGTACTTC. Residues: CASRAGTGQETQYF. The full variable domain, rest sourced from reference TRBV2 and TRBJ2-5, is EPEVTQTPSHQVTQMGQEVILRCVPISNHLYFYWYRQILGQKVEFLVSFYNNEISEKSEIFDDQFSVERPDGSNFTLKIRSTKLEDSAMYFCASRAGTGQETQYFGPGTRLLVL.

This chain joins TRBV27 and TRBJ2-3; possibly TRBD2 for D (6 bases). CDR1 and CDR2 (germline): MNHEY, SMNVEV (reference sequence). The CDR3 covers 15 residues. V was clipped by 3 bases and J by 7 bases, with 17 bases between them. Here the CDR3 DNA reads TGTGCCAGCAGTTTGGGGGACTTCGGCGGAAATACGCAGTATTTT. Encoded protein: CASSLGDFGGNTQYF.

As to this clone: Other DNA sequences within the sample encode an identical CDR3. This chain uses TRBV6-5 with TRBJ2-7; D might be TRBD2 (5 bases). This CDR3 is 11 amino acids long. Germline V gene data show CDR1 as MNHEY and CDR2 as SVGAGI. Trimming left V 4 bases short and J 6 bases short, with 7 bases between. The CDR3 reads CASSSGSEQYF. CDR3 nucleotides: TGTGCCAGCAGTTCGGGAAGCGAGCAGTACTTC.

The genes are TRBV11-3 and TRBJ1-1; no firm D call. The CDR3 is 14 amino acids. V lost 1 base, J lost 2 bases, and 8 bases lay in between. The germline V gene has CDR1 SGHNT and CDR2 YENEEA. CDR3 DNA: TGTGCCAGCAGCTTAGGTTCAGACAACACTGAAGCTTTCTTT. Translation gives CASSLGSDNTEAFF.

V is TRBV5-1 and J is TRBJ2-1; 9 positions agree with TRBD2. V was clipped by 6 bases and J by 5 bases; unmatched bases: 12. CDR1 and CDR2 (germline): SGHRS, YFSETQ. The CDR3 covers 16 residues. As DNA, the CDR3 is TGCGCCAGCACCTACCCAGCGGGAGGAAAGAACAATGAGCAGTTCTTC. Translation: CASTYPAGGKNNEQFF.

Comments on this clone: Other DNA sequences in this specimen translate into the identical CDR3. This rearrangement joins TRBV9 to TRBJ2-2, with a possible D match to TRBD2 (5 bases). Trimming took 1 base from V and 1 from J, leaving 8 bases between them. The CDR3 consists of 15 residues. Germline assignment: CDR1 SGDLS and CDR2 YYNGEE. The CDR3 spells CASSVSGLNTGELFF. CDR3 bases: TGTGCCAGCAGCGTATCAGGACTGAACACCGGGGAGCTGTTTTTT.

The chain links TRBV11-2 to TRBJ2-5; D is possibly TRBD1 or TRBD2 (5 bases each). Germline CDR1 reads SGHAT; CDR2 reads FQNNGV. V lost 4 bases and J lost 3, with 18 bases in between. CDR3 size: 16 residues. DNA for the CDR3: TGTGCCAGCAGCTACCTAACAGGTTGGGGGAAAGAGACCCAGTACTTC. It codes for CASSYLTGWGKETQYF. The full variable domain, with the rest looked up from reference TRBV11-2 and TRBJ2-5, is EAGVAQSPRYKIIEKRQSVAFWCNPISGHATLYWYQQILGQGPKLLIQFQNNGVVDDSQLPKDRFSAERLKGVDSTLKIQPAKLEDSAVYLCASSYLTGWGKETQYFGPGTRLLVL.

This rearrangement joins TRBV5-1 to TRBJ1-5; perhaps TRBD1 as D (6 bases). CDR1 is SGHRS, CDR2 YFSETQ, per germline. Trimming cost V 0 bases and J 6 bases, with 13 bases left between them. This CDR3 contains 15 residues. DNA of the CDR3: TGCGCCAGCAGCTTGGCCGGAGCCAGGGGTCAGCCCCAGCATTTT. Its protein product is CASSLAGARGQPQHF.

The J gene is TRBJ1-1, the V gene TRBV6-5, with D uncertain. This CDR3 is built from 12 residues. Looked up from germline, CDR1 is MNHEY and CDR2 is SVGAGI. V lost 8 bases and J lost 4, with 11 bases in between. Here the CDR3 reads CASGRTGTEAFF. DNA for the CDR3: TGTGCCAGCGGAAGAACGGGCACTGAAGCTTTCTTT.

In its sample, this clone was seen once. Other DNA sequences in this specimen translate into the identical CDR3. The chain links TRBV18 to TRBJ1-1, with a tentative D call TRBD1 (6 bases). V lost 4 bases, J lost 0 bases, and 9 bases lay in between. The length of the CDR3 is 14 residues. Germline V gene sequence: CDR1 KGHSH, CDR2 LQKENI. CDR3 residues: CASSLGGMNTEAFF. Here the CDR3 DNA reads TGTGCCAGCTCACTAGGGGGGATGAACACTGAAGCTTTCTTT. Filled out from reference TRBV18 and TRBJ1-1, the complete variable domain reads NAGVMQNPRHLVRRRGQEARLRCSPMKGHSHVYWYRQLPEEGLKFMVYLQKENIIDESGMPKERFSAEFPKEGPSILRIQQVVRGDSAAYFCASSLGGMNTEAFFGQGTRLTVV.

The J gene is TRBJ1-5, the V gene TRBV2; weak D call: TRBD1 (5 bases). Germline CDR1 SNHLY, CDR2 FYNNEI. With 0 bases removed from V and 1 base from J, the gap between germline ends came to 10 bases. CDR3 length: 16 amino acids. The CDR3, as DNA: TGTGCCAGCAGTGAAGCGTGGCAGGGAAGCAATCAGCCCCAGCATTTT. It specifies CASSEAWQGSNQPQHF. Drawing the rest from reference TRBV2 and TRBJ1-5, the complete variable domain is EPEVTQTPSHQVTQMGQEVILRCVPISNHLYFYWYRQILGQKVEFLVSFYNNEISEKSEIFDDQFSVERPDGSNFTLKIRSTKLEDSAMYFCASSEAWQGSNQPQHFGDGTRLSIL.

This rearrangement joins TRBV10-1 to TRBJ1-1; 9 bases align to TRBD1. Germline CDR1 WNHNN, CDR2 SYGVQD (reference sequence). Trimming at V came to 5 bases and at J to 1 base, leaving 5 bases not matched to a gene. CDR3 length equals 15 residues. CDR3: CASSPGTGRNTEAFF. In DNA form, the CDR3 reads TGCGCCAGCAGTCCCGGGACAGGGCGGAACACTGAAGCTTTCTTT.